These 25 T cell receptor beta chains share one sample of origin, sequenced in a study of Graves' ophthalmopathy and Graves' hyperthyroidism. Amplification of TCR beta CDR3 regions used RNA transcripts. HTBI-primed RT-PCR formed the first round, and a multiplex PCR formed the second. TCRdb processed the multiplex PCR reads anew with MiXCR; each CDR3 protein has one entry. The top ten clones hold approximately 7% of a sample with 620,000 or so distinct CDR3 sequences, 20% to 25% of them seen once. The specimen was peripheral blood. The receptor source for this set is a woman aged 18-35 years with stable Graves' hyperthyroidism. Some clones in this sample may be carry-over from other donors' samples.

The chain combines TRBV7-9 with TRBJ2-2; D gene ambiguous. V was pared by 5 bases and J by 0 bases, with 10 bases between. Germline V lookup: CDR1 SEHNR, CDR2 FQNEAQ (reference sequence). This CDR3 region has 15 residues. The CDR3 here is CASSPRRTNTGELFF. In nucleotides, the CDR3 is TGTGCCAGCAGCCCCCGGCGCACGAACACCGGGGAGCTGTTTTTT.

This clonotype was detected ten times or more. The V call is TRBV28, the J call TRBJ2-7; TRBD1 matches at 9 bases. CDR1 is MDHEN, CDR2 SYDVKM, per germline. J gave up 5 bases and V 5 bases, and 7 bases lay outside the gene matches. This CDR3 spans 14 amino acids. CDR3: CASSGPGQGNEQYF. CDR3 nucleotide sequence: TGTGCCAGCAGTGGACCGGGACAGGGAAACGAGCAGTACTTC.

There are many counts of this clonotype. The chain carries TRBV4-1 and TRBJ1-2; TRBD1 is a possible D gene (5 bases). Germline-derived CDR1 and CDR2 are MGHRA and YSYEKL. The CDR3 runs 13 residues. With 0 bases removed from V and 8 bases from J, the gap between germline ends came to 10 bases. This CDR3 reads CASSQDSRDGYTF. The CDR3 DNA follows: TGCGCCAGCAGCCAAGATTCCAGGGACGGCTACACCTTC.

The chain uses TRBV6-1 and TRBJ2-7; D may match TRBD1 or TRBD2 (6 bases each). V lost 9 bases, J lost 4 bases, and 19 bases lay in between. Looked up from germline, CDR1 is MNHNS and CDR2 is SASEGT. The CDR3 spans 14 residues. CDR3 residues: CASTRRQEGYEQYF. CDR3 DNA: TGTGCCAGTACCCGGAGACAGGAGGGGTACGAGCAGTACTTC.

The V and J genes are TRBV12-3 or TRBV12-4 and TRBJ1-2, with D unclear. V shed 7 bases and J shed 4 bases, with 13 bases lying between them. This CDR3 has 13 residues. CDR3 region: CASTSSLGYGYTF. The CDR3 DNA follows: TGTGCCAGCACAAGTTCCCTGGGCTATGGCTACACCTTC.

This clonotype was recorded once. DNA of the CDR3: TGTGCCAGCAGCCCTGACGGGGCCTACTACGAGCAGTACTTC. Protein sequence: CASSPDGAYYEQYF. The rearrangement uses TRBV7-2 and TRBJ2-7; D may be TRBD1 or TRBD2 (5 bases each). The germline V gene has CDR1 SGHTA and CDR2 FQGNSA. Trimming removed 5 bases at V and 3 bases at J, with 14 bases between. The CDR3 is 14 residues long.

This chain joins TRBV6-5 and TRBJ2-5, with D uncertain. The CDR3 spans 14 residues. Trimming shortened V by 0 bases and J by 5 bases, and 10 bases separated the two germline ends. The germline CDR1 and CDR2 sequences are MNHEY and SVGAGI. CDR3 loop: CASSYSQAGETQYF. The CDR3 DNA is TGTGCCAGCAGTTACTCCCAGGCTGGGGAGACCCAGTACTTC.

This clonotype was counted ten times or more. The genes are TRBV12-3 or TRBV12-4 and TRBJ2-7; TRBD2 matches at 7 bases. This CDR3 contains 14 residues. V was clipped by 3 bases and J by 8 bases; unmatched bases: 10. The CDR3 DNA is TGTGCCAGCAGTTTCGCGTTCAGGACTAGTAAGCAGTACTTC. It specifies CASSFAFRTSKQYF.

The rearrangement links TRBV2 to TRBJ1-5, with D perhaps matching TRBD1 (6 bases). The CDR3 is 15 amino acids. The V and J ends lost 8 bases and 2 bases respectively, with 16 bases between them. The germline V gene encodes CDR1 SNHLY and CDR2 FYNNEI. The CDR3 is CASGEGGSRNQPQHF. The CDR3 DNA reads as TGTGCCAGCGGCGAAGGGGGGAGTCGCAATCAGCCCCAGCATTTT.

This clonotype was observed a few times. CDR3 in DNA: TGCGCCAGCAGCCAAGATCTGTACACCGGGGAGCTGTTTTTT. This encodes CASSQDLYTGELFF. The chain uses TRBV4-3 and TRBJ2-2; D is uncertain. CDR1 LGHNA and CDR2 YSLEER come from the germline V gene. The CDR3 covers 14 residues. Trimming shortened V by 0 bases and J by 3 bases, and 5 bases separated the two germline ends.

To note about this clonotype: Sequence at one end of the junction differs from germline and may be a read error. This chain connects TRBV10-3 to TRBJ1-2; D is unclear. This CDR3 region has 13 residues. Germline V lookup: CDR1 ENHRY, CDR2 SYGVKD. The DNA for the CDR3 is TGTGCCATCAGTGAGATCGGGTACTATGGTTACACCTTC. It translates to CAISEIGYYGYTF.

CDR3 sequence: CASSEGLVYEQYF. CDR3 DNA: TGTGCCAGCAGTGAAGGGCTAGTCTACGAGCAGTACTTC. The genes are TRBV6-1 and TRBJ2-7, with no clear D. Germline V lookup: CDR1 MNHNS, CDR2 SASEGT. V lost 1 base to trimming and J lost 3 bases, with 7 bases between them. The CDR3 extends over 13 amino acids.

Notes on this clonotype: Compared with germline, one end of the junction differs, possibly owing to a read error. The chain carries TRBV20-1 and TRBJ2-4; 10 bases are a match to TRBD2. CDR1 and CDR2 (germline): DFQATT, SNEGSKA (reference sequence). CDR3 length: 14 residues. The CDR3 protein is CSASGGASKNIKYF. DNA for the CDR3: TGCAGCGCCAGCGGGGGGGCGTCCAAAAACATTAAGTACTTC.

The sample holds many counts of this clonotype. The V gene is TRBV6-2 or TRBV6-3, the J gene TRBJ2-7; D is unclear. CDR3 size: 12 residues. Looked up from germline, CDR1 is MNHEY and CDR2 is SVGEGT. V lost 4 bases and J lost 6, with 10 bases in between. The CDR3 DNA follows: TGTGCCAGCAGTTGGGGAAGACCCGAGCAGTACTTC. Amino acid sequence: CASSWGRPEQYF.

Remarks on this clonotype: Given a much more abundant clone one base away, this may be a read error. The rearrangement links TRBV2 to TRBJ1-6; 11 positions agree with TRBD1. This CDR3 is 14 amino acids long. Germline V lookup: CDR1 SNHLY, CDR2 FYNNEI. The CDR3 coding sequence is TGTGCCAGCAGTGACAGGACAGGGGGCTCACACCTCCACTTT. It codes for CASSDRTGGSHLHF.

This clonotype was observed a few times. CDR3 DNA sequence: TGTGCCAGCAGCGGAACCGGGACAGGGGGTTCCTACGAGCAGTACTTC. It is translated as CASSGTGTGGSYEQYF. The rearrangement links TRBV6-1 to TRBJ2-7; 11 bases fit TRBD1. The CDR3 consists of 16 residues. Germline V gene lookup returns CDR1 MNHNS and CDR2 SASEGT. V gave up 6 bases and J gave up 1 base; unmatched junction bases: 8.

This clonotype was seen many times. The chain couples TRBV9 to TRBJ1-1; no clear D gene. The CDR3 runs to 11 residues. Germline-derived CDR1 and CDR2 are SGDLS and YYNGEE. The V end was cut by 2 bases, the J end by 7 bases, with 6 bases between. CDR3 amino acids: CASSVADEAFF. The CDR3 region has the DNA TGTGCCAGCAGCGTGGCGGATGAAGCTTTCTTT.

The sample holds a few counts of this clonotype. V gene TRBV19 combines with J gene TRBJ2-2, with TRBD2 identical over 10 bases. Trimming cost V 5 bases and J 4 bases; bases outside gene matches: 4. The CDR3 spans 15 residues. Germline V lookup: CDR1 LNHDA, CDR2 SQIVND (reference sequence). CDR3 sequence: CASSWLAGVTGELFF. The DNA for the CDR3 is TGTGCCAGTAGTTGGCTAGCGGGAGTCACCGGGGAGCTGTTTTTT. Filled out from reference TRBV19 and TRBJ2-2, the complete variable domain reads DGGITQSPKYLFRKEGQNVTLSCEQNLNHDAMYWYRQDPGQGLRLIYYSQIVNDFQKGDIAEGYSVSREKKESFPLTVTSAQKNPTAFYLCASSWLAGVTGELFFGEGSRLTVL.

A few counts support this clonotype. The chain recombines TRBV12-3 or TRBV12-4 with TRBJ2-7, with D possibly being TRBD1 or TRBD2 (7 bases each). The CDR3 consists of 14 residues. V lost 6 bases to trimming and J lost 4 bases, with 16 bases between them. The CDR3 region is CASRPGRGGYEQYF. The CDR3 nucleotides are TGTGCCAGCAGACCGGGCAGGGGGGGGTACGAGCAGTACTTC.

This clonotype has a handful of counts. The chain has TRBV5-4 and TRBJ2-5, with 7 positions matching TRBD2. Germline V lookup: CDR1 SGHNT, CDR2 YYREEE (reference sequence). CDR3 length: 13 residues. V trimming: 6 bases; J trimming: 5 bases; junction bases outside the gene matches: 7. CDR3 DNA: TGTGCCAGCAACGCGGGGGTTGAGGAGACCCAGTACTTC. It is translated as CASNAGVEETQYF.

This clonotype came up many times. The rearrangement uses TRBV12-5 and TRBJ2-2; weak D call: TRBD1 (6 bases). The CDR3 runs 15 residues. The germline CDR1 and CDR2 sequences are LGHNT and FRNRAP. V was pared by 5 bases and J by 5 bases, with 15 bases between. As DNA, the CDR3 is TGTGCTAGTGGTGTACCGGGACAAAGGACCGGGGAGCTGTTTTTT. It translates to CASGVPGQRTGELFF.

For this clonotype: This may be a read error, as it is one base from a much larger clone. The CDR3 does not end in the conserved phenylalanine or tryptophan, so this is likely a read error. The genes are TRBV12-3 or TRBV12-4 and TRBJ1-5, with D hard to call. Between the trimmed V and J ends, which lost 4 bases and 1 base, there was a span of 11 bases. The CDR3 runs to 15 residues. The CDR3 loop reads CASSSTRRSNQPQHL. CDR3 DNA sequence: TGTGCCAGCAGTTCAACCAGGAGGAGCAATCAGCCCCAGCATTTG.

V is TRBV6-1 and J is TRBJ2-7; TRBD2 might be the D (6 bases). The CDR3 contains 13 residues. The germline V and J ends were trimmed by 11 bases and 7 bases, with 21 bases remaining between them. Germline values: CDR1 MNHNS, CDR2 SASEGT. CDR3 sequence (DNA): TGTGCCTGCAAGGACTACACCCAAGTAGAGCAGTACTTC. It specifies CACKDYTQVEQYF.

This clonotype was counted at least ten times. The chain couples TRBV19 to TRBJ1-5; 7 bases match TRBD1. Germline-derived CDR1 and CDR2 are LNHDA and SQIVND (reference sequence). CDR3 length: 14 amino acids. After removal of 2 bases from V and 6 bases from J, the junction contained 4 bases not matched to a gene. CDR3 sequence (DNA): TGTGCCAGTAGTATACAGGGGGGCTCTCAGCCCCAGCATTTT. It encodes CASSIQGGSQPQHF.

The chain carries TRBV6-2 or TRBV6-3 and TRBJ1-2, with D perhaps TRBD1 (5 bases). The CDR3 covers 13 residues. Germline CDR1 is MNHEY and CDR2 is SVGEGT. V was cut by 7 bases and J by 4 bases, with 13 bases left in between. CDR3 residues: CASTPTEVYGYTF. The CDR3 DNA reads TGTGCCAGCACCCCGACAGAAGTCTATGGCTACACCTTC.